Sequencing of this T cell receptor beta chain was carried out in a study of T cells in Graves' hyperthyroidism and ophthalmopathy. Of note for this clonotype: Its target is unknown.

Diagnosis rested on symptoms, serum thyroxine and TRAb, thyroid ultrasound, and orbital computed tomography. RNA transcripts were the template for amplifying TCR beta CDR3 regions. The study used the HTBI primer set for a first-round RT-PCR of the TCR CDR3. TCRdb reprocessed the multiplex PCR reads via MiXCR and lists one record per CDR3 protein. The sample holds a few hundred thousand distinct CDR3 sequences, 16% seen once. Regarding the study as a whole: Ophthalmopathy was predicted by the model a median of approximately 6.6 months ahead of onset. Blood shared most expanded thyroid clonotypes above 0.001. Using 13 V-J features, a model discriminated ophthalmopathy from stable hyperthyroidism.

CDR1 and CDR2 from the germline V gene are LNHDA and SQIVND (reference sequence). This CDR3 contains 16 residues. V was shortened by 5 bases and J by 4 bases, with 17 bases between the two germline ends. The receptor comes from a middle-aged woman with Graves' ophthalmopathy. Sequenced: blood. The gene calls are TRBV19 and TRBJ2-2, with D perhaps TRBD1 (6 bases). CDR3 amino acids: CASSAGQTPITGELFF. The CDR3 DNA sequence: TGTGCCAGTAGTGCCGGACAGACACCTATCACCGGGGAGCTGTTTTTT.